The 15 T cell receptor beta chains below were found in one sample sequenced in a study of blood T cell repertoires in COVID-19. The data were produced by immunoSEQ multiplex PCR, yet TCRdb's version contains in-frame clones alone and is incomplete. The data show approximately 250,000 clones, 85% to 95% seen once. What was sequenced was peripheral blood. Receptor source: a man aged 25 to 40 with COVID-19, enrolled during active disease.

The V and J genes are TRBV19 and TRBJ1-1; D ambiguous. Germline V gene lookup returns CDR1 LNHDA and CDR2 SQIVND (reference sequence). This CDR3 contains 14 residues. Trimming removed 5 bases from V and 2 bases from J, with 12 bases in between. The CDR3 loop is CASSRREGNTEAFF. Here the CDR3 DNA reads TGTGCCAGTAGTCGGAGAGAGGGAAACACTGAAGCTTTCTTT.

This chain joins TRBV15 and TRBJ1-1, with D tentatively TRBD1 (5 bases). The germline V and J ends were trimmed by 1 base and 8 bases, with 11 bases remaining between them. This CDR3 contains 13 residues. Germline V gene data show CDR1 as LNHNV and CDR2 as YYDKDF (reference sequence). CDR3 coding DNA: TGTGCCACCAGCAGAGGCGGCACAGGCGAAGCTTTCTTT. As protein: CATSRGGTGEAFF.

The rearrangement uses TRBV7-9 and TRBJ1-4, with 10 bases identical to TRBD1. Germline V CDR1 and CDR2: SEHNR, FQNEAQ (reference sequence). With 5 bases clipped from V and 7 bases from J, the junction kept 7 bases outside the gene matches. The CDR3 has 15 amino acids. CDR3 in amino acids: CASSLGTGVIEKLFF. DNA of the CDR3: TGTGCCAGCAGCCTCGGGACAGGGGTAATTGAAAAACTGTTTTTT.

The chain couples TRBV19 to TRBJ1-4; the D gene is possibly TRBD1 (5 bases). The V end lost 3 bases, the J end lost 8 bases, and 13 bases lay between the germline ends. This CDR3 has 14 residues. CDR1 LNHDA and CDR2 SQIVND come from the germline V gene (reference sequence). The CDR3 DNA reads TGTGCCAGTAGTATTAGTCAGGGATCGGAAAAACTGTTTTTT. It specifies CASSISQGSEKLFF.

This chain uses TRBV7-3 with TRBJ1-1; D might be TRBD1 (6 bases). The CDR3 runs 14 residues. Trimming cost V 5 bases and J 0 bases, with 10 bases left between them. Germline V gene data show CDR1 as SGHTA and CDR2 as FQGTGA. The CDR3 nucleotides read TGTGCCAGCAGCCCCGGGACACTGAACACTGAAGCTTTCTTT. It specifies CASSPGTLNTEAFF.

The sample holds one count of this clone. CDR3 sequence reads: CASSVPAGPYNSPLHF. The DNA of the CDR3 is TGCGCCAGCAGTGTGCCGGCGGGACCGTATAATTCACCCCTCCACTTT. This chain connects TRBV10-2 to TRBJ1-6, with D maybe TRBD1 (5 bases). The germline V and J ends were trimmed by 4 bases and 4 bases, with 14 bases remaining between them. The CDR3 totals 16 residues. CDR1 and CDR2 (germline): WSHSY, SAAADI.

The chain links TRBV10-2 to TRBJ1-1; unclear D gene. CDR3 length: 13 amino acids. Germline V lookup: CDR1 WSHSY, CDR2 SAAADI. V gave up 2 bases and J gave up 4 bases, with 8 bases separating them. The CDR3 nucleotides are TGCGCCAGCAGTGAGGCTGCGGGCACTGAAGCTTTCTTT. It specifies CASSEAAGTEAFF.

This clone was seen only a few times. V usage is TRBV6-5 and J usage is TRBJ1-1; 10 nucleotides match TRBD1. The V gene end was trimmed by 6 bases and the J gene end by 4 bases; junction bases not matched to a gene: 5. The CDR3 is made up of 14 amino acids. CDR1 is MNHEY and CDR2 is SVGAGI in the germline V gene. CDR3 in amino acids: CASSQRTGGTEAFF. DNA of the CDR3: TGTGCCAGCAGCCAGCGGACAGGGGGCACTGAAGCTTTCTTT.

The V gene is TRBV25-1, the J gene TRBJ2-7; the match to TRBD1 covers 7 bases. CDR1 is MGHDK, CDR2 SYGVNS, per germline. Trimming removed 5 bases from V and 7 bases from J; junction bases left unmatched: 14. The CDR3 length is 15 residues. The CDR3 sequence is CASSLDRVGVWEQYF. CDR3 sequence (DNA): TGTGCCAGCAGTCTAGACAGGGTAGGGGTCTGGGAGCAGTACTTC.

The V call is TRBV2, the J call TRBJ2-7; 8 nucleotides align to TRBD2. This CDR3 has 13 amino acids. Trimming removed 4 bases from V and 6 bases from J; junction bases left unmatched: 5. Germline values: CDR1 SNHLY, CDR2 FYNNEI. The CDR3 region has the DNA TGTGCCAGCAGTGTGCGGGGGGAGGGCGAGCAGTACTTC. Amino acids: CASSVRGEGEQYF.

This chain uses TRBV19 with TRBJ1-2, with a possible D match to TRBD1 (6 bases). The germline V and J ends were trimmed by 5 bases and 3 bases, with 13 bases remaining between them. Germline loops: CDR1 LNHDA, CDR2 SQIVND (reference sequence). The CDR3 spans 14 residues. The CDR3 DNA follows: TGTGCCAGTAGTGCTGCCAGGGGAGACTATGGCTACACCTTC. It translates to CASSAARGDYGYTF.

The chain combines TRBV10-2 with TRBJ1-3; 7 bases fit TRBD1. The CDR3 covers 16 residues. Unmatched junction bases numbered 6, after V lost 3 bases and J lost 1 base. CDR1 WSHSY and CDR2 SAAADI come from the germline V gene. The CDR3 loop reads CASSDPGTASGNTIYF. The CDR3 DNA is TGCGCCAGCAGTGACCCGGGGACAGCATCTGGAAACACCATATATTTT.

Of note for this clone: This sample includes further DNA sequences coding for the same CDR3. The V and J genes are TRBV11-2 and TRBJ2-3, with a possible D match to TRBD1 (5 bases). This CDR3 is built from 13 residues. V lost 1 base to trimming and J lost 3 bases, with 5 bases between them. The germline gives CDR1 SGHAT, CDR2 FQNNGV. CDR3 amino acids: CASSLAGTDTQYF. The DNA for the CDR3 is TGTGCCAGCAGCTTAGCAGGGACAGATACGCAGTATTTT.

The rearrangement uses TRBV6-5 and TRBJ1-1; D is undetermined. V gave up 5 bases and J gave up 7 bases, with 17 bases separating them. The CDR3 length is 14 residues. In germline, CDR1 is MNHEY, CDR2 SVGAGI. This CDR3 is CASSRDYDRGEAFF. DNA of the CDR3: TGTGCCAGCAGTCGAGACTACGACCGGGGTGAAGCTTTCTTT.

The chain couples TRBV10-1 to TRBJ2-3, with D uncertain. V dropped 4 bases and J dropped 2 bases, with 7 bases sitting between them. This CDR3 contains 13 residues. CDR1 is WNHNN, CDR2 SYGVQD, per germline (reference sequence). The CDR3 sequence: CASSVSYTDTQYF. The CDR3 DNA reads as TGCGCCAGCAGTGTTTCCTACACAGATACGCAGTATTTT.